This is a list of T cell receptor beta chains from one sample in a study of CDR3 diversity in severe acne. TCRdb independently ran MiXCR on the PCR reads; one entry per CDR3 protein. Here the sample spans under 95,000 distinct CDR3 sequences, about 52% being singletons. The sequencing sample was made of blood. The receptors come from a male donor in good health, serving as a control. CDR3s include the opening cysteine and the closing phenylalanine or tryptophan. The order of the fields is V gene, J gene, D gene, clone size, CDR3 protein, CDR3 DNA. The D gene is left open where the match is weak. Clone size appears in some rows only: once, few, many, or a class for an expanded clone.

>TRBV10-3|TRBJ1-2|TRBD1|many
CAIRGQGIDGYTF
TGTGCCATCAGGGGACAGGGGATAGATGGCTACACCTTC
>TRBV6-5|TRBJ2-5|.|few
CASSYSHDGGETQYF
TGTGCCAGCAGTTACTCGCATGACGGAGGCGAGACCCAGTACTTC
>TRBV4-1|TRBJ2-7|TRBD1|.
CASSQGTGKIYEQYF
TGCGCCAGCAGCCAGGGGACAGGGAAGATCTACGAGCAGTACTTC
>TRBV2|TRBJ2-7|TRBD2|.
CASRLGSGSYEQYF
TGTGCCAGCAGATTGGGTAGCGGGAGCTACGAGCAGTACTTC
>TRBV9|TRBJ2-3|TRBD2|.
CACTAVGLAGGGDTQYF
TGTGCCTGCACCGCAGTGGGACTAGCGGGAGGCGGAGATACGCAGTATTTT
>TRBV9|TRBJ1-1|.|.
CASNGGGANTEAFF
TGTGCCAGCAACGGTGGGGGGGCGAACACTGAAGCTTTCTTT
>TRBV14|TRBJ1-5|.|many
CASSQGGYSNQPQHF
TGTGCCAGTAGCCAAGGGGGTTATAGCAATCAGCCCCAGCATTTT
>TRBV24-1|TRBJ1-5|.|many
CATSGDTNQPQHF
TGTGCCACCAGTGGGGACACGAATCAGCCCCAGCATTTT
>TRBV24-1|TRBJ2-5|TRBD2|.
CATSDWTSGSRQETQYF
TGTGCCACCAGTGACTGGACTAGCGGGAGTCGCCAAGAGACCCAGTACTTC
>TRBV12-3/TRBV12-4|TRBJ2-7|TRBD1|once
CASSLGQGAESEQYF
TGTGCCAGCAGTTTGGGACAGGGGGCGGAAAGCGAGCAGTACTTC
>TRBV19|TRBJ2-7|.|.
CASSITARSYEQYF
TGTGCCAGTAGTATCACAGCCCGATCCTACGAGCAGTACTTC
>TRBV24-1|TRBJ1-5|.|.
CATSDFRQGYQHF
TGTGCCACCAGTGATTTCAGGCAGGGTTATCAGCATTTT
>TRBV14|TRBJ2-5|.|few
CASSQERTWGTQYF
TGTGCCAGCAGCCAAGAAAGGACTTGGGGGACCCAGTACTTC
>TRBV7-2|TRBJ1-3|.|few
CASSFGPTLSGNTVYF
TGTGCCAGCAGCTTCGGGCCGACCCTCTCTGGAAACACCGTATATTTT
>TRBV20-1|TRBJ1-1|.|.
CSARVMGLNTEAFF
TGCAGTGCTAGAGTTATGGGGCTCAACACTGAAGCTTTCTTT
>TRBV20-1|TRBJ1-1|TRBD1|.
CSASPTGSGTEAFF
TGCAGTGCTAGCCCGACAGGGTCGGGGACTGAAGCTTTCTTT
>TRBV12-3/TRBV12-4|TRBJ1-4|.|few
CASSQKKKKKLFF
TGTGCCAGCAGTCAAAAAAAAAAAAAAAAACTGTTTTTT
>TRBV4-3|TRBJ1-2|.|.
CASSSAGSYTF
TGCGCCAGCAGCTCAGCGGGTTCCTACACCTTC
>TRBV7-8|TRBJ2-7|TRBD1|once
CASSSQGSGTGVYEQYF
TGTGCCAGCAGCTCACAGGGGTCCGGGACAGGGGTCTACGAGCAGTACTTC
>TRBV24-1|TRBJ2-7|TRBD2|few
CATSVQGWTSGRPSWDYEQYF
TGTGCCACCAGTGTTCAGGGCTGGACTAGCGGGAGACCATCGTGGGACTACGAGCAGTACTTC
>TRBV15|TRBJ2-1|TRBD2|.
CATSRGWPVGTSGSYNEQFF
TGTGCCACCAGCAGAGGTTGGCCGGTTGGTACTAGCGGGAGTTACAATGAGCAGTTCTTC
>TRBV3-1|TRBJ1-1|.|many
CASSQVGGDTEAFF
TGTGCCAGCAGCCAAGTCGGCGGTGACACTGAAGCTTTCTTT
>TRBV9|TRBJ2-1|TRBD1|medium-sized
CASSADRDTYNEQFF
TGTGCCAGCAGCGCCGACAGGGACACCTACAATGAGCAGTTCTTC
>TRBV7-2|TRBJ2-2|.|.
CASSPAGTLNAGELFF
TGTGCCAGCAGCCCCGCTGGGACACTCAACGCCGGGGAGCTGTTTTTT
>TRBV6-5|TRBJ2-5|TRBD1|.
CASSSRDRGWETQYF
TGTGCCAGCAGTTCCCGGGACAGGGGGTGGGAGACCCAGTACTTC
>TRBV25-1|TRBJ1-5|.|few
CASIFRGNQPQHF
TGTGCCAGCATTTTCCGAGGTAATCAGCCCCAGCATTTT
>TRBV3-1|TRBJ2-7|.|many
CASSWRGQQYF
TGTGCCAGCTCCTGGCGGGGTCAGCAGTACTTC
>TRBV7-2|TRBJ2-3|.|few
CASSSTGSGGLMGDTQYF
TGTGCCAGCAGCTCGACAGGGTCGGGAGGACTCATGGGGGATACGCAGTATTTT
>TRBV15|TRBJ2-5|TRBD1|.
CATGPGGYLETQYF
TGTGCCACCGGACCAGGGGGATACCTAGAGACCCAGTACTTC
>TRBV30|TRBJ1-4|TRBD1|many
CAWSTGQGTANEKLFF
TGTGCCTGGAGTACGGGACAGGGGACGGCTAATGAAAAACTGTTTTTT
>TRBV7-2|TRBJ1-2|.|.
CASSLFREVTYYGYTF
TGTGCCAGCAGCTTATTTCGGGAAGTGACTTACTATGGCTACACCTTC
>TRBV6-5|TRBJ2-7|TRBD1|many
CASSHRDRGDEQYF
TGTGCCAGCAGCCACCGGGACAGGGGTGACGAGCAGTACTTC
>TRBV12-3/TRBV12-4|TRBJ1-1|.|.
CASSKEGGWDEAFF
TGTGCCAGCAGCAAAGAGGGGGGCTGGGATGAAGCTTTCTTT
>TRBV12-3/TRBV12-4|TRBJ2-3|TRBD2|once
CASSLVAGVTDTQYF
TGTGCCAGCAGTTTAGTAGCGGGGGTCACAGATACGCAGTATTTT
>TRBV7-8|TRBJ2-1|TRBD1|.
CASSSLGDRNNEQFF
TGTGCCAGCAGCTCCCTGGGGGACAGAAACAATGAGCAGTTCTTC
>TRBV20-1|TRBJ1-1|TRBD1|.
CSPGTDLNTEAFF
TGCAGTCCTGGGACAGATTTGAACACTGAAGCTTTCTTT
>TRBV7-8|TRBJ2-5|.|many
CASSSTIQETQYF
TGTGCCAGCAGCTCAACTATCCAAGAGACCCAGTACTTC
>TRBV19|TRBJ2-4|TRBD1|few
CATHEGTGNIQYF
TGTGCCACCCATGAGGGGACAGGAAACATTCAGTACTTC
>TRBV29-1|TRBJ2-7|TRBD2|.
CSVEFRGSTYEQYF
TGCAGCGTTGAGTTCCGCGGGAGTACCTACGAGCAGTACTTC
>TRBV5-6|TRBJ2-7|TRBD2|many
CASSLSAGGSPSYEQYF
TGTGCCAGCAGCTTGTCAGCGGGAGGGTCCCCCTCCTACGAGCAGTACTTC
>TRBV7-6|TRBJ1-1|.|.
CASSPSGVSGEAFF
TGTGCCAGCAGCCCTTCCGGGGTGTCGGGTGAAGCTTTCTTT
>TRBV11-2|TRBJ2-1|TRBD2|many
CASSLPPAGGRHEQFF
TGTGCCAGCAGCTTACCTCCAGCGGGAGGGCGGCATGAGCAGTTCTTC
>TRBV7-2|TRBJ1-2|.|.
CASSFSYPGPNYGYTF
TGTGCCAGCAGCTTTTCATATCCGGGGCCAAACTATGGCTACACCTTC
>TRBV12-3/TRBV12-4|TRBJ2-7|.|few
CASSTLLGVEQYF
TGTGCCAGCAGCACCCTACTCGGGGTCGAGCAGTACTTC
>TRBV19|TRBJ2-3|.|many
CASSPRRGDTQYF
TGTGCCAGTAGCCCTAGGAGGGGGGATACGCAGTATTTT
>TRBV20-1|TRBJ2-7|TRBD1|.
CSATGTGSYEQYF
TGCAGTGCCACCGGGACAGGGAGCTACGAGCAGTACTTC
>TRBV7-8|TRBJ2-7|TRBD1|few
CASSPSLDRGFYEQYF
TGTGCCAGCAGCCCATCTCTTGACAGGGGGTTCTACGAGCAGTACTTC
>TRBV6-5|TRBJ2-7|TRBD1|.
CASSSGQGGPNEQYF
TGTGCCAGCAGTTCGGGACAGGGAGGGCCCAACGAGCAGTACTTC
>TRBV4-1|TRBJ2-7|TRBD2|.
CASSPRGGRGYEQYF
TGCGCCAGCAGCCCCCGGGGGGGACGGGGCTACGAGCAGTACTTC
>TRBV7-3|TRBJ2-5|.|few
CASSRDHTETQYF
TGTGCCAGCAGCCGGGACCATACGGAGACCCAGTACTTC
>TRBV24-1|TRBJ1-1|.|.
CATSVEGRTEAFF
TGTGCCACCAGTGTCGAGGGCAGGACTGAAGCTTTCTTT